Each of the 32 T cell receptor beta chains below was sequenced from the same sample in a study of blood T cell repertoires in COVID-19. The assay was immunoSEQ multiplex PCR, and TCRdb's table has in-frame clones only and misses some. Among fewer than 650,000 clones, around nine tenths were seen once, and the ten largest hold roughly 7.4%. Sequenced input: peripheral blood. Source of these receptors: a woman in her fifties or sixties with COVID-19, enrolled during active disease.

The genes are TRBV5-4 and TRBJ1-3; TRBD1 matches at 9 bases. CDR3 length: 15 residues. The germline V gene has CDR1 SGHNT and CDR2 YYREEE (reference sequence). Trimming cost V 4 bases and J 4 bases; bases outside gene matches: 6. The CDR3 nucleotides read TGTGCCAGCAGCCAGGGACAGGGTGAAGGAAACACCATATATTTT. This encodes CASSQGQGEGNTIYF. Using reference TRBV5-4 and TRBJ1-3 for the parts outside the CDR3, the full variable domain is ETGVTQSPTHLIKTRGQQVTLRCSSQSGHNTVSWYQQALGQGPQFIFQYYREEENGRGNFPPRFSGLQFPNYSSELNVNALELDDSALYLCASSQGQGEGNTIYFGEGSWLTVV.

J is TRBJ2-7 and V is TRBV7-9; D gene uncertain. Germline V CDR1 and CDR2: SEHNR, FQNEAQ (reference sequence). The CDR3 runs 12 residues. Trimming took off 3 bases at V and 6 bases at J, with 9 bases between the two ends. The CDR3 DNA sequence: TGTGCCAGCAGCTTCAACGTCGGCGAGCAGTACTTC. Its translation is CASSFNVGEQYF.

The chain uses TRBV6-5 and TRBJ1-3; 7 positions agree with TRBD1. CDR1 is MNHEY and CDR2 is SVGAGI in the germline V gene. Trimming at V came to 4 bases and at J to 4 bases, leaving 4 bases not matched to a gene. The CDR3 contains 14 residues. DNA for the CDR3: TGTGCCAGCAGTTCCAGGGGGGCAGGAAACACCATATATTTT. This sequence encodes CASSSRGAGNTIYF.

There are a few counts of this clone. This rearrangement joins TRBV14 to TRBJ2-7, with 9 bases matching TRBD2. CDR3 length: 15 amino acids. From germline, CDR1 is SGHDN and CDR2 FVKESK. V shed 2 bases, J shed 3 bases, and the junction held 5 bases outside the gene matches. CDR3 sequence (DNA): TGTGCCAGCAGCCAACCGACTAGCGGACGCTACGAGCAGTACTTC. It is translated as CASSQPTSGRYEQYF. The full variable domain, completed using reference TRBV14 and TRBJ2-7, is EAGVTQFPSHSVIEKGQTVTLRCDPISGHDNLYWYRRVMGKEIKFLLHFVKESKQDESGMPNNRFLAERTGGTYSTLKVQPAELEDSGVYFCASSQPTSGRYEQYFGPGTRLTVT.

The rearrangement uses TRBV4-2 and TRBJ2-1; 7 positions match TRBD2. V trimming: 6 bases; J trimming: 6 bases; junction bases outside the gene matches: 14. Germline V CDR1 and CDR2: LGHNA, YNFKEQ. This CDR3 is 16 amino acids long. CDR3 amino acids: CASSLLRDYFGNEQFF. As DNA, the CDR3 is TGTGCCAGCAGTCTACTGAGGGACTATTTCGGCAATGAGCAGTTCTTC.

The rearrangement joins TRBV11-2 to TRBJ1-2; a possible D gene is TRBD1 (6 bases). Trimming took off 9 bases at V and 8 bases at J, with 22 bases between the two ends. Germline CDR1 SGHAT, CDR2 FQNNGV. The CDR3 covers 14 residues. The CDR3 DNA is TGTGCCAGGAGCAGACCGGGACACGGAGGAGGCTACACCTTC. This codes for CARSRPGHGGGYTF.

The genes are TRBV6-5 and TRBJ2-7; 10 bases fit TRBD1. The germline gives CDR1 MNHEY, CDR2 SVGAGI. V gave up 0 bases and J gave up 3 bases; unmatched junction bases: 5. The CDR3 loop spans 16 amino acids. This CDR3 is CASSYSRDRGYYEQYF. Here the CDR3 DNA reads TGTGCCAGCAGTTACTCGAGGGACAGGGGTTACTACGAGCAGTACTTC.

The J gene is TRBJ2-7, the V gene TRBV25-1, with 10 bases lining up with TRBD1. This CDR3 is built from 17 residues. Looked up from germline, CDR1 is MGHDK and CDR2 is SYGVNS. The trim removed 4 bases at V and 3 bases at J, leaving 12 bases unmatched. The chain's CDR3 is CASSAHGTGVTIYEQYF. DNA of the CDR3: TGTGCCAGCAGTGCCCACGGGACAGGGGTCACTATCTACGAGCAGTACTTC.

The chain couples TRBV5-1 to TRBJ2-2, with a tentative D call TRBD1 (5 bases). The CDR3 extends over 17 amino acids. The V gene lost 0 bases and the J gene lost 0 bases, with 12 bases spanning the gap. Germline V gene data show CDR1 as SGHRS and CDR2 as YFSETQ. The chain's CDR3 is CASSLEAGKANTGELFF. CDR3 coding DNA: TGCGCCAGCAGCTTGGAAGCAGGGAAGGCGAACACCGGGGAGCTGTTTTTT. The full variable domain, rest sourced from reference TRBV5-1 and TRBJ2-2, is KAGVTQTPRYLIKTRGQQVTLSCSPISGHRSVSWYQQTPGQGLQFLFEYFSETQRNKGNFPGRFSGRQFSNSRSEMNVSTLELGDSALYLCASSLEAGKANTGELFFGEGSRLTVL.

The chain links TRBV10-3 to TRBJ2-3, with 8 bases identical to TRBD2. The CDR3 sequence is 19 residues long. Germline trimming cut 10 bases from V and 4 bases from J; bases unmatched to any gene: 25. From germline, CDR1 is ENHRY and CDR2 SYGVKD. The CDR3 nucleotides are TGTGCCACCAGCCCCACAAGGGGCTTAGCGGGGTTGTGGCCAGATACGCAGTATTTT. It yields the protein CATSPTRGLAGLWPDTQYF.

The rearrangement links TRBV4-2 to TRBJ2-2; the D gene is possibly TRBD2 (6 bases). The germline V gene has CDR1 LGHNA and CDR2 YNFKEQ. This CDR3 contains 15 residues. V dropped 4 bases and J dropped 3 bases, with 12 bases sitting between them. As DNA, the CDR3 is TGTGCCAGCAGCCCTGCAGGAGGGGACACCGGGGAGCTGTTTTTT. Amino acids: CASSPAGGDTGELFF.

The rearrangement uses TRBV24-1 and TRBJ2-1; TRBD2 matches 10 bases. Germline CDR1 KGHDR, CDR2 SFDVKD. Losses at the gene ends were 5 bases for V and 4 bases for J; bases not matched to a gene: 7. The CDR3 loop spans 16 amino acids. This CDR3 is CATSGLRTSGYNEQFF. CDR3 DNA: TGTGCCACCAGTGGTTTACGGACTAGCGGATACAATGAGCAGTTCTTC.

The CDR3 is CASSPLLLSGTGVGEAFF. CDR3 sequence (DNA): TGTGCCAGCTCACCACTCCTTCTTTCCGGGACAGGGGTCGGGGAAGCTTTCTTT. This chain links TRBV18 with TRBJ1-1; 10 bases agree with TRBD1. Per germline, CDR1 KGHSH and CDR2 LQKENI. V shed 1 base, J shed 8 bases, and the junction held 16 bases outside the gene matches. This CDR3 spans 18 amino acids. The whole variable domain, remainder taken from reference TRBV18 and TRBJ1-1, is NAGVMQNPRHLVRRRGQEARLRCSPMKGHSHVYWYRQLPEEGLKFMVYLQKENIIDESGMPKERFSAEFPKEGPSILRIQQVVRGDSAAYFCASSPLLLSGTGVGEAFFGQGTRLTVV.

This clone has a single count. The CDR3 loop is CASSLGSSVGFSDTQYF. In nucleotides, the CDR3 is TGTGCCAGCAGTTTAGGGTCTAGCGTCGGGTTTTCAGATACGCAGTATTTT. This chain uses TRBV27 with TRBJ2-3; TRBD2 might be the D (6 bases). From germline, CDR1 is MNHEY and CDR2 SMNVEV (reference sequence). The CDR3 runs 17 residues. V gave up 2 bases and J gave up 4 bases, with 19 bases separating them.

The rearrangement joins TRBV27 to TRBJ1-6, with 9 nucleotides matching TRBD1. The V gene end was trimmed by 5 bases and the J gene end by 9 bases; junction bases not matched to a gene: 8. Germline V gene lookup returns CDR1 MNHEY and CDR2 SMNVEV (reference sequence). There are 15 residues in the CDR3. The CDR3 loop is CASSIGTGNRSPLHF. For the CDR3, the DNA is TGTGCCAGCAGTATCGGGACAGGGAATCGTTCACCCCTCCACTTT.

The J gene is TRBJ1-2, the V gene TRBV9; D gene ambiguous. The CDR3 runs to 14 residues. The germline V gene has CDR1 SGDLS and CDR2 YYNGEE. The germline V and J ends were trimmed by 2 bases and 3 bases, with 11 bases remaining between them. Written as DNA, the CDR3 is TGTGCCAGCAGCGTCACACCGGGAGACTATGGCTACACCTTC. Translation gives CASSVTPGDYGYTF.

A single count supports this clone. J is TRBJ1-1 and V is TRBV7-2; D unresolved. The ends were cut back, 6 bases at V and 11 bases at J, with 16 bases in the middle. CDR1 SGHTA and CDR2 FQGNSA come from the germline V gene. There are 12 residues in the CDR3. The CDR3 sequence is CASSSAGGRAFF. The CDR3 region has the DNA TGTGCCAGCAGTTCCGCGGGAGGGCGGGCTTTCTTT.

This sequence joins TRBV11-2 and TRBJ1-2; D ambiguous. Trimming took 6 bases from V and 0 from J, leaving 8 bases between them. Per germline, CDR1 SGHAT and CDR2 FQNNGV. The CDR3 extends over 13 amino acids. The CDR3, as DNA: TGTGCCAGCAGTTACAGCACTAACTATGGCTACACCTTC. It is translated as CASSYSTNYGYTF. The variable domain in full, completed from reference TRBV11-2 and TRBJ1-2, reads EAGVAQSPRYKIIEKRQSVAFWCNPISGHATLYWYQQILGQGPKLLIQFQNNGVVDDSQLPKDRFSAERLKGVDSTLKIQPAKLEDSAVYLCASSYSTNYGYTFGSGTRLTVV.

This rearrangement joins TRBV28 to TRBJ1-1, with D unclear. Trimming pared 5 bases from V and 4 bases from J, leaving 8 bases between. CDR1 and CDR2 from the germline V gene are MDHEN and SYDVKM. The CDR3 is 12 residues long. In DNA form, the CDR3 reads TGTGCCAGCAGTAGTCGCGGCACTGAAGCTTTCTTT. This translates into CASSSRGTEAFF.

The J gene is TRBJ1-1, the V gene TRBV9; 8 nucleotides align to TRBD1. V trimming: 0 bases; J trimming: 3 bases; junction bases outside the gene matches: 7. The CDR3 is 16 amino acids. The germline gives CDR1 SGDLS, CDR2 YYNGEE. As DNA, the CDR3 is TGTGCCAGCAGCGTAGGAACAGGGGGTTCCCACACTGAAGCTTTCTTT. Translated: CASSVGTGGSHTEAFF.

The CDR3 protein is CASSLDRGLIEQYF. In nucleotides, the CDR3 is TGTGCCAGCAGCTTGGACAGGGGGCTTATCGAGCAGTACTTC. This chain joins TRBV5-4 and TRBJ2-7; 9 bases are shared with TRBD1. V lost 0 bases, J lost 6 bases, and 4 bases stayed unmatched. The CDR3 is 14 residues long. CDR1 and CDR2 (germline): SGHNT, YYREEE (reference sequence). The full variable domain, rest sourced from reference TRBV5-4 and TRBJ2-7, is ETGVTQSPTHLIKTRGQQVTLRCSSQSGHNTVSWYQQALGQGPQFIFQYYREEENGRGNFPPRFSGLQFPNYSSELNVNALELDDSALYLCASSLDRGLIEQYFGPGTRLTVT.

The V call is TRBV18, the J call TRBJ2-5; TRBD1 is a possible D gene (5 bases). V was pared by 1 base and J by 7 bases, with 19 bases between. Germline CDR1 and CDR2: KGHSH and LQKENI. The CDR3 has 16 amino acids. CDR3 DNA sequence: TGTGCCAGCTCACCACGGGTGGACGCTACTCAGGGGACCCAGTACTTC. It is translated as CASSPRVDATQGTQYF. The entire variable domain, with the rest obtained from reference TRBV18 and TRBJ2-5, is as follows: NAGVMQNPRHLVRRRGQEARLRCSPMKGHSHVYWYRQLPEEGLKFMVYLQKENIIDESGMPKERFSAEFPKEGPSILRIQQVVRGDSAAYFCASSPRVDATQGTQYFGPGTRLLVL.

V gene TRBV30 combines with J gene TRBJ1-1, with 7 bases aligning to TRBD1. The CDR3 is 16 amino acids. The germline CDR1 and CDR2 sequences are GTSNPN and SVGIG (reference sequence). Trimming cost V 0 bases and J 6 bases; bases outside gene matches: 13. This chain's CDR3 is CAWSVRAGGLIAEAFF. As DNA, the CDR3 is TGTGCCTGGAGTGTACGGGCAGGGGGTTTAATTGCTGAAGCTTTCTTT.

A single count supports this clone. The rearrangement joins TRBV3-1 (or the pseudogene TRBV3-2) to TRBJ1-2; D not certain. V lost 0 bases to trimming and J lost 8 bases, with 10 bases between them. Per germline, CDR1 LGHDT and CDR2 YNNKEL (reference sequence). CDR3 length: 13 residues. The CDR3: CASSQERVRGYTF. The CDR3 nucleotides read TGTGCCAGCAGCCAAGAGAGGGTACGGGGCTACACCTTC.

The gene calls are TRBV30 and TRBJ1-1; D unclear. CDR1 is GTSNPN and CDR2 is SVGIG in the germline V gene (reference sequence). This CDR3 is 13 amino acids long. Between the trimmed V and J ends, which lost 5 bases and 0 bases, there was a span of 10 bases. CDR3 protein: CAWGQNMNTEAFF. The DNA for the CDR3 is TGTGCCTGGGGGCAGAACATGAACACTGAAGCTTTCTTT.

The rearrangement uses TRBV5-6 and TRBJ1-1; D might be TRBD1 (5 bases). The germline CDR1 and CDR2 sequences are SGHDT and YYEEEE. V lost 4 bases and J 5 bases, leaving 15 bases between the germline ends. This CDR3 contains 14 residues. This chain's CDR3 is CASSVAGLGTEAFF. CDR3 nucleotide sequence: TGTGCCAGCAGCGTCGCAGGGTTAGGTACTGAAGCTTTCTTT.

J is TRBJ1-2 and V is TRBV10-3; 7 nucleotides line up with TRBD1. This CDR3 has 14 residues. Trimming took 5 bases from V and 2 from J; bases not matched to a gene: 5. The germline gives CDR1 ENHRY, CDR2 SYGVKD. CDR3 sequence: CAISPGQKNYGYTF. CDR3 sequence (DNA): TGTGCCATCAGTCCGGGACAGAAAAACTATGGCTACACCTTC.

This sequence joins TRBV2 and TRBJ2-1, with TRBD1 matching over 7 bases. The CDR3 is 14 residues long. From germline, CDR1 is SNHLY and CDR2 FYNNEI. With V trimmed by 7 bases and J by 0 bases, 3 bases remained unmatched. CDR3 protein: CASTGQPSYNEQFF. CDR3 nucleotides: TGTGCCAGCACGGGACAGCCCTCCTACAATGAGCAGTTCTTC.

The V gene is TRBV5-8, the J gene TRBJ1-5; D is ambiguous. The V and J ends lost 7 bases and 2 bases respectively, with 16 bases between them. The CDR3 loop spans 15 amino acids. Per germline, CDR1 SGHTS and CDR2 YDEGEE. DNA of the CDR3: TGTGCCAGCCGGGATCGCGGGTTAGGCAATCAGCCCCAGCATTTT. It is translated as CASRDRGLGNQPQHF.

The DNA of the CDR3 is TGTGCCAGCAGCGTAGGTTCTGGGACAGGGGCAGCTAACTATGGCTACACCTTC. Translated: CASSVGSGTGAANYGYTF. The chain links TRBV9 to TRBJ1-2; 10 nucleotides match TRBD1. The CDR3 is made up of 18 amino acids. Germline CDR1 is SGDLS and CDR2 is YYNGEE. Losses at the gene ends were 0 bases for V and 0 bases for J; bases not matched to a gene: 8.

The V and J genes are TRBV5-1 and TRBJ2-7; 11 nucleotides match TRBD2. The CDR3 covers 14 residues. Germline loops: CDR1 SGHRS, CDR2 YFSETQ. Trimming took 10 bases from V and 2 from J; bases not matched to a gene: 8. DNA for the CDR3: TGCGCCGGGTCGACTAGCGGGGTAACCTACGAGCAGTACTTC. It specifies CAGSTSGVTYEQYF.

The chain recombines TRBV7-8 with TRBJ2-6; 8 positions agree with TRBD1. J gave up 11 bases and V 1 base, and 7 bases lay outside the gene matches. Germline loops: CDR1 SGHVS, CDR2 FQNEAQ. This CDR3 is 15 amino acids long. The CDR3 DNA reads as TGTGCCAGCAGCTTAGTTGCGGGACAGGCTGACGTCCTGACTTTC. Its translation: CASSLVAGQADVLTF.